This paragraph covers one T cell receptor beta chain sequence. This record belongs to a study of control samples from healthy donors and cancer patients. Germline loops: CDR1 ENHRY, CDR2 SYGVKD. With 9 bases clipped from V and 2 bases from J, the junction kept 2 bases outside the gene matches. The CDR3 consists of 13 residues. Only in-frame clones appear in the TCRdb table, and some are missing; sequencing was by immunoSEQ multiplex PCR. The top ten clones hold 2.1% of a sample with approximately 100,000 clones, under 90% of them seen once. Material: blood. The sequence derives from a woman aged 35 to 49 in good health. The chain combines TRBV10-3 with TRBJ2-3, with 10 bases fitting TRBD2. DNA of the CDR3: TGTGCCATTAGCGGGGGGTACACAGATACGCAGTATTTT. Translated: CAISGGYTDTQYF.